Listed below are T cell receptor beta chains from one sample, sequenced in a study of OX40 agonist ivuxolimab in advanced cancers. Profiled with immunoSEQ multiplex PCR; TCRdb holds only in-frame clones, not every one. The sample lists 85,000 to 100,000 clones, 75% to 90% seen once, with 0.2% to 0.25% in the top ten. Sequenced here: CD4+ or CD8+ T cells sorted from blood, sampled in a trial of the OX40 agonist ivuxolimab. The receptors were sampled from an adult with an advanced solid tumor such as melanoma, head and neck, liver or kidney cancer. Each CDR3 is given with its conserved first and last residue. The D gene is left open where the match is weak. Clone size is not always given. Where it is, it says once, few, many or a class for expanded clones.

cdr3_aa,cdr3_nt,d_call,v_call,cdr3_length,clone_size,j_call
CASSSLHREAKNIQYF,TGTGCCAGCAGCTCCCTCCACCGGGAGGCCAAAAACATTCAGTACTTC,-,TRBV11-2,16,-,TRBJ2-4
CASSLVATSGNTGELFF,TGTGCCAGCAGCTTGGTTGCGACTAGCGGTAACACCGGGGAGCTGTTTTTT,TRBD2,TRBV5-8,17,-,TRBJ2-2
CASSLQGGGDYQETQYF,TGCGCCAGCAGCCTCCAAGGCGGGGGGGACTATCAAGAGACCCAGTACTTC,TRBD2,TRBV4-1,17,-,TRBJ2-5
CAISGQVNTEAFF,TGTGCCATCAGTGGCCAGGTGAACACTGAAGCTTTCTTT,-,TRBV10-3,13,-,TRBJ1-1
CATLTAGALNTEAFF,TGTGCCACCCTGACAGCCGGGGCCTTGAACACTGAAGCTTTCTTT,-,TRBV19,15,-,TRBJ1-1
CASSPELVDTQYF,TGTGCCAGCTCACCAGAACTGGTGGATACGCAGTATTTT,-,TRBV18,13,once,TRBJ2-3
CASSEERESTGELFF,TGTGCCAGCAGTGAGGAAAGGGAGAGTACCGGGGAGCTGTTTTTT,-,TRBV2,15,-,TRBJ2-2
CARGGAGGRRNEQYF,TGTGCCCGAGGTGGGGCGGGAGGGCGTCGGAACGAGCAGTACTTC,TRBD2,TRBV30,15,once,TRBJ2-7
CASSPQQGPSSPLHF,TGTGCCAGCAGTCCTCAGCAGGGTCCTAGTTCACCCCTCCACTTT,-,TRBV6-5,15,-,TRBJ1-6
CASSYMGQGNYEQYF,TGTGCCAGTAGTTATATGGGACAGGGAAACTACGAGCAGTACTTC,TRBD1,TRBV19,15,-,TRBJ2-7
CASSLDRGGYTF,TGTGCCAGCAGCTTAGATAGGGGTGGCTACACCTTC,-,TRBV11-2,12,-,TRBJ1-2
CASSRGQGMNEKLFF,TGTGCCAGCAGCAGGGGACAGGGAATGAATGAAAAACTGTTTTTT,TRBD1,TRBV7-9,15,-,TRBJ1-4
CASSSRAFMNTEAFF,TGTGCCAGTAGTAGCAGGGCGTTCATGAACACTGAAGCTTTCTTT,-,TRBV19,15,-,TRBJ1-1
CASSPPTPSSYNEQFF,TGTGCCAGCAGCCCTCCCACACCGAGCTCCTACAATGAGCAGTTCTTC,-,TRBV5-4,16,-,TRBJ2-1
CASSDSGSSYNEQFF,TGTGCCAGCAGCGACAGCGGGAGCTCCTACAATGAGCAGTTCTTC,TRBD2,TRBV9,15,-,TRBJ2-1